A selection of T cell receptor beta chains follows, all from one sample in a study of T cells in Graves' hyperthyroidism and ophthalmopathy. TCRdb called the multiplex PCR reads again in MiXCR, with one record for every CDR3 protein. The sample has about 600,000 distinct CDR3 sequences; 15% to 20% are singletons. The sample consisted of blood. The receptors originated from a woman aged 40-49 years with Graves' ophthalmopathy. Both conserved end residues are part of each CDR3. A D gene is named only where the DNA matches it firmly. Size is stated for part of the rows, as once, few or many counts, or as a class when the clone is expanded.

j_call clone_size d_call v_call cdr3_nt cdr3_aa
TRBJ2-5 NA NA TRBV29-1 TGCAGCGTTTCTTGGGGCGTGGAGACCCAGTACTTC CSVSWGVETQYF
TRBJ2-1 NA TRBD2 TRBV20-1 TGCAGTGCTAGGGAGCGGGGGGCGCCCCTCTTCAATGAGCAGTTCTTC CSARERGAPLFNEQFF
TRBJ1-6 NA NA TRBV18 TGTGCCAGCTCCACGGTACAGGCCGCGGATTCACCCCTCCACTTT CASSTVQAADSPLHF
TRBJ1-1 many NA TRBV5-1 TGCGCCAGCAGCCCCTTCGGGAACACTGAAGCTTTCTTT CASSPFGNTEAFF
TRBJ2-1 many NA TRBV7-9 TGTGCCAGCAGCTTAGTAAAGGCTAGCGCAACCTACAATGAGCAGTTCTTC CASSLVKASATYNEQFF
TRBJ2-1 many NA TRBV6-6 TGTGCCAGCAGTTACTCACCCTCTAGCTACAATGAGCAGTTCTTC CASSYSPSSYNEQFF
TRBJ1-1 NA NA TRBV20-1 TGCAGTGCTAGGGGGGATGGCAGTAGCTCCACTGAAGCTTTCTTT CSARGDGSSSTEAFF
TRBJ1-2 many TRBD1 TRBV2 TGTGCCAGCAGTGACCTGAGGACAGGGCCGAATGGCTACACCTTC CASSDLRTGPNGYTF
TRBJ2-5 many NA TRBV12-3/TRBV12-4 TGTGCCAGCAGTTCATCTGACCGGCGCCGGGAGACCCAGTACTTC CASSSSDRRRETQYF
TRBJ1-5 NA TRBD1 TRBV19 TGTGCCAGTGTGGACAGGGTGACGGGCAATCAGCCCCAGCATTTT CASVDRVTGNQPQHF
TRBJ2-7 NA NA TRBV12-3/TRBV12-4 TGTGCCAGCAGGACGGGACATTACAATGAGCAGTACTTC CASRTGHYNEQYF
TRBJ2-4 many TRBD2 TRBV2 TGTGCCAGCAGTATCGGGACTAGCCGTTCGCCGGCCAAAAACATTCAGTACTTC CASSIGTSRSPAKNIQYF
TRBJ1-6 NA NA TRBV19 TGTGCCAGTAGTATACTCGACACGGGAGATTCACCCCTCCACTTT CASSILDTGDSPLHF
TRBJ1-1 many NA TRBV7-3 TGTGCCAGCAGCTACCTAACCAACACTGAAGCTTTCTTT CASSYLTNTEAFF
TRBJ2-7 many NA TRBV12-3/TRBV12-4 TGTGCCAGCAGTTCGGTCGGGAGAATCTCCTACGAGCAGTACTTC CASSSVGRISYEQYF
TRBJ1-1 many NA TRBV5-1 TGCGCCAGCAGCCCGCTTAGCAGGATGAACACTGAAGCTTTCTTT CASSPLSRMNTEAFF
TRBJ2-1 few TRBD2 TRBV3-1 TGTGCCAGCAGCCAAGCCTACAGCGGGGGGGCCTACAATGAGCAGTTCTTC CASSQAYSGGAYNEQFF
TRBJ2-2 NA NA TRBV7-2 TGTGCCAGCAGCTTCCTTGGCACCAACACCAGGGAGCTGTTTTTT CASSFLGTNTRELFF
TRBJ1-2 NA NA TRBV28 TGTGCCAGCCAGGAAGGGGGAACCCCGCGCGGCTACACCTTC CASQEGGTPRGYTF
TRBJ1-1 many NA TRBV3-1 TGTGCCAGCAGCGGTGGGAGTCACACTGAAGCTTTCTTT CASSGGSHTEAFF
TRBJ2-5 few NA TRBV6-1 TGTGCCAGCAAAAACGGACAACCCAGACTCGGGACCCAGTACTTC CASKNGQPRLGTQYF
TRBJ2-1 few TRBD2 TRBV20-1 TGCAGTGTTCGGGACTACACCTACAATGAGCAGTTCTTC CSVRDYTYNEQFF
TRBJ1-1 NA NA TRBV5-4 TGTGCCAGCAGCTTGGAAACGTACCGAACTGAAGCTTTCTTT CASSLETYRTEAFF
TRBJ2-1 NA TRBD1 TRBV7-7 TGTGCTAGCAGCCCGACAGGGTACGATGAGCAGTTCTTC CASSPTGYDEQFF
TRBJ2-7 NA NA TRBV11-2 TGTGCCAGCAAAGTGAGGGCTGGGTCCTACGAGCAGTACTTC CASKVRAGSYEQYF
TRBJ1-1 many NA TRBV20-1 TGCAGTGCTAGCCCAGGGGCCACTGAAGCTTTCTTT CSASPGATEAFF
TRBJ1-1 many NA TRBV10-3 TGTGCCATCAGTGAGTCGATTCCGACTGAAGTTTTCTTT CAISESIPTEVFF
TRBJ1-3 NA NA TRBV6-1 TGTGCCAGCAGACCGCGGGCCACCTCTGGAAACACCATATATTTT CASRPRATSGNTIYF
TRBJ2-2 NA NA TRBV10-3 TGTGCCATCGGGGCCCCCTGGAACACCGGGGAGCTGTTTTTT CAIGAPWNTGELFF
TRBJ2-5 many NA TRBV7-3 TGTGCCAGCAGCTCATCCCGGCAAGAGACCCAGTACTTC CASSSSRQETQYF
TRBJ2-1 NA NA TRBV5-1 TGCGCCAGCAGATTACAGGGTGCGACCTACAATGAGCAGTTCTTC CASRLQGATYNEQFF
TRBJ1-3 many NA TRBV12-3/TRBV12-4 TGTGCCAGCAGTTTGGGGCAACACTCTGGAAACACCATATATTTT CASSLGQHSGNTIYF
TRBJ2-1 many TRBD1 TRBV30 TGTGCCTGGATCACCCCCGGGACAGGGAACTACAATGAGCAGTTCTTC CAWITPGTGNYNEQFF
TRBJ2-7 many NA TRBV5-1 TGCGCCAGCAGCTTGGTTGGGGGTCCCTCCTACGAGCAGTACTTC CASSLVGGPSYEQYF
TRBJ1-2 many NA TRBV5-1 TGCGCCAGCAGCTTGGGGGACAACTATGGCTACACCTTC CASSLGDNYGYTF
TRBJ2-1 NA TRBD2 TRBV9 TGTGCCAGCAGCGTAGAACTAGCGGGGGGCAATGAGCAGTTCTTC CASSVELAGGNEQFF
TRBJ2-1 NA NA TRBV6-5 TGTGCCAGCAGTTACTTTCCCCTCTCGGGCAATGAGCAGTTCTTC CASSYFPLSGNEQFF
TRBJ2-7 many NA TRBV2 TGTGCCAGCAGTAGCAAGTTCTACGAGCAGTACTTC CASSSKFYEQYF
TRBJ1-2 NA NA TRBV27 TGTGCCAGCTGGACTGGGGTGAACTATGGCTACACCTTC CASWTGVNYGYTF
TRBJ2-3 few TRBD2 TRBV9 TGTGCCAGCAGCCCCCGGGCTAGCGGGAGCCTCACAGATACGCAGTATTTT CASSPRASGSLTDTQYF
TRBJ1-4 few NA TRBV24-1 TGTGCCACCGGGGACCCGGATTCTAATGAAAAACTGTTTTTT CATGDPDSNEKLFF
TRBJ2-1 NA NA TRBV9 TGTGCCAGCAGCTTGGGACATTTTTTCGATGAGCAGTTCTTC CASSLGHFFDEQFF
TRBJ2-5 NA TRBD2 TRBV11-2 TGCGCCAGCAGCCAGGCCCGACTAGCGGGGTTCGCGGAGACCCAGTACTTC CASSQARLAGFAETQYF
TRBJ2-5 NA NA TRBV4-1 TGCGCCAGCAGCCTCTCGTTTGTGGGAAAGACCCAGTACTTC CASSLSFVGKTQYF
TRBJ1-1 NA NA TRBV19 TGTGCCAGTAGTGTTGGGGTGAGGACTGAAGCTTTCTTT CASSVGVRTEAFF
TRBJ2-5 many NA TRBV13 TGTGCCAGCAGCTTAGAGGCCAGGGAGGAAGAGACCCAGTACTTC CASSLEAREEETQYF
TRBJ1-1 many NA TRBV30 TGTGCCTGGAGTCTACTGACGGTGAACACTGAAGCTTTCTTT CAWSLLTVNTEAFF
TRBJ2-1 many TRBD1 TRBV12-3/TRBV12-4 TGTGCCAGCAGTTTAGACAGGGGAAGGAACAATGAGCAGTTCTTC CASSLDRGRNNEQFF